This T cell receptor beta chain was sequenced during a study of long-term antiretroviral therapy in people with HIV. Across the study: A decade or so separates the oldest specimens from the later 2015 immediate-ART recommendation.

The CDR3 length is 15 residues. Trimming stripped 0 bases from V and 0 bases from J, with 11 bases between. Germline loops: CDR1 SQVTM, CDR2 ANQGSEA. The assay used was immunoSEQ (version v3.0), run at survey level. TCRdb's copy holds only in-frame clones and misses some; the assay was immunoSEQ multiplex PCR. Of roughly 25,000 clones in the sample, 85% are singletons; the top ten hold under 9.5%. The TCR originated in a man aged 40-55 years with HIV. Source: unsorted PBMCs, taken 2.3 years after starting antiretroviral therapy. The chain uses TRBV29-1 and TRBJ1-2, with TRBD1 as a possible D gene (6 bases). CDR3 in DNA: TGCAGCGTTGAAGAGGGGGGGGCCTCTAACTATGGCTACACCTTC. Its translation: CSVEEGGASNYGYTF.